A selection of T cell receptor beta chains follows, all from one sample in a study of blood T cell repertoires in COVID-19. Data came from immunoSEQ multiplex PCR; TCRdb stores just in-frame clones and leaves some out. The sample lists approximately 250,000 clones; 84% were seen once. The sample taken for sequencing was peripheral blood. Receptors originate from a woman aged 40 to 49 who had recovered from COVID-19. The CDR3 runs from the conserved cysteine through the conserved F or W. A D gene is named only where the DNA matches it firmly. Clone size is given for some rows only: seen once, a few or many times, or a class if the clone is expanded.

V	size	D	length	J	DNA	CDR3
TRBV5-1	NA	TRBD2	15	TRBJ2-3	TGCGCCAGCAGCTTGATAGCGGGGGGGACAGATACGCAGTATTTT	CASSLIAGGTDTQYF
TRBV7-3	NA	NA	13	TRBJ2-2	TGTGCCAGCATCTACCGGCGGACCGGGGAGCTGTTTTTT	CASIYRRTGELFF
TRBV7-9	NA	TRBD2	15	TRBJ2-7	TGTGCCAGCAGCTCTCTGGGACTAGCGGACTACGAGCAGTACTTC	CASSSLGLADYEQYF
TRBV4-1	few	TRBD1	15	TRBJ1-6	TGCGCCAGCAGCCAATCCTGGACAGGAAATTCACCCCTCCACTTT	CASSQSWTGNSPLHF
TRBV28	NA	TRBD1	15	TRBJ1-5	TGTGCCAGCAGTTTCCAGGGGGGTGACAATCAGCCCCAGCATTTT	CASSFQGGDNQPQHF
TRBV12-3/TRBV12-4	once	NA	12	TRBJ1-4	TGTGCCAGCGCTTCGGCGGCCGAAAAACTGTTTTTT	CASASAAEKLFF
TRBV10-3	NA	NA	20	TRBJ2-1	TGTGCCATCAGTGCCAGCACTGGGACAGGGTTCCTAGCGGGGTACAATGAGCAGTTCTTC	CAISASTGTGFLAGYNEQFF
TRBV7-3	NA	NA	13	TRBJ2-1	TGTGCCAGCAGCTTAAGGCTAGCGAATGAGCAGTTCTTC	CASSLRLANEQFF
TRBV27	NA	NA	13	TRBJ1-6	TGTGCCAGCAGTAGACTTAATAATTCACCCCTCCACTTT	CASSRLNNSPLHF
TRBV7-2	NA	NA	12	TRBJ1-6	TGTGCCAGCAGCTTCCCAAATTCACCCCTCCACTTT	CASSFPNSPLHF
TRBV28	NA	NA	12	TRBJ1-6	TGTGCCAGCACAGCGACTTATTCACCCCTCCACTTT	CASTATYSPLHF
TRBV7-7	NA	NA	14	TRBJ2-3	TGTGCCAGCAGCTTAGGGGGGACACGAGATACGCAGTATTTT	CASSLGGTRDTQYF
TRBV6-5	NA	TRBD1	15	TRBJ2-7	TGTGCCAGCAGATATTCGACAGGGGAAACCTACGAGCAGTACTTC	CASRYSTGETYEQYF
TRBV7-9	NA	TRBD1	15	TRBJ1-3	TGTGCCAGCAGCGAAGGGGGCTTCTCTGGAAACACCATATATTTT	CASSEGGFSGNTIYF
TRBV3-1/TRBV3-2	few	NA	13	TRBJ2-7	TGTGCCAGCAGCCAAGATTACGAGAGGGAGCAGTACTTC	CASSQDYEREQYF
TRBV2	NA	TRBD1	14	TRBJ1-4	TGTGCCAGCAGTTCTGACAGGGGTAGTGAAAAACTGTTTTTT	CASSSDRGSEKLFF
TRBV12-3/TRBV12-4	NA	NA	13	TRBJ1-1	TGTGCCAGCAGTTTTATCGGGAGGACTGAAGCTTTCTTT	CASSFIGRTEAFF
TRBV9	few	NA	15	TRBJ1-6	TGTGCCAGCAGCGAGGCGGGACTTAGAAATTCACCCCTCCACTTT	CASSEAGLRNSPLHF
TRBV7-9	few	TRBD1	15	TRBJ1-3	TGTGCCAGCAGCTTTGGGACAGGGGCAGGAAACACCATATATTTT	CASSFGTGAGNTIYF
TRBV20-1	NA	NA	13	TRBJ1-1	TGCAGTGCTAGTGTTGGCGGGGAGGACGGAGCTTTCTTT	CSASVGGEDGAFF
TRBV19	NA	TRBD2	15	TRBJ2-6	TGTGCCAGTAACCACGGGGGGGCCGGGGCCAACGTCCTGACTTTC	CASNHGGAGANVLTF
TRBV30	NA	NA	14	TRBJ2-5	TGTGCCTGGAGTGTACTTAGGGGGGGACACACCCAGTACTTC	CAWSVLRGGHTQYF
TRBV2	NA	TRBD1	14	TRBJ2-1	TGTGCCAGCATGGAAGGGGGCGCGTACGATGAGCAGTTCTTC	CASMEGGAYDEQFF
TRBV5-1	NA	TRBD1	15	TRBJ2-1	TGCGCCAGCAGCCAGGGGGGACAGGGGAGAAATGAGCAGTTCTTC	CASSQGGQGRNEQFF
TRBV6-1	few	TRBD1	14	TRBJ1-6	TGTGCCAGCAGTGACGGGACAGGGGTCTCACCCCTCCACTTT	CASSDGTGVSPLHF
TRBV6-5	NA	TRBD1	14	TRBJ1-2	TGTGCCAGCAGTACGGGACAGGGTTCCTATGGCTACACCTTC	CASSTGQGSYGYTF
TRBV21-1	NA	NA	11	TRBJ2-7	TGTGCCAGCAGCCTTTCCTACGAGCAGTACTTC	CASSLSYEQYF
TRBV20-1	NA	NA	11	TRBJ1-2	TGCAGTGCTAGCGGGAACTATGGCTACACCTTC	CSASGNYGYTF
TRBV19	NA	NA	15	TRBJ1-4	TGTGCCAGTAGTACAAAGGACACCTGGGATGAAAAACTGTTTTTT	CASSTKDTWDEKLFF
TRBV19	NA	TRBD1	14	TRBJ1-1	TGTGCCAGTAGTATGACAGGGACCAGCACTGAAGCTTTCTTT	CASSMTGTSTEAFF
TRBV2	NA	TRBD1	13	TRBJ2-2	TGTGCCAGCAGCGGGACAGCCACCGGGGAGCTGTTTTTT	CASSGTATGELFF
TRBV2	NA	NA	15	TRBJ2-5	TGTGCCAGCAGTGAAGCACGGCAGGGCCTAGAGACCCAGTACTTC	CASSEARQGLETQYF
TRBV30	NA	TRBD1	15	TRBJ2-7	TGTGCCTGGAGTACCGGGACAGGGAAGTTCTACGAGCAGTACTTC	CAWSTGTGKFYEQYF
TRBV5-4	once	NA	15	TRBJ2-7	TGTGCCAGCAGCTTTTATGCCAGGGAAATCTACGAGCAGTACTTC	CASSFYAREIYEQYF
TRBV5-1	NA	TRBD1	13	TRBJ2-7	TGCGCCAGCAGCTCGACAGGGTCGGGGGAGCAGTACTTC	CASSSTGSGEQYF
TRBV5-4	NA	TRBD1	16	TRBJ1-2	TGTGCCAGCAGCCAAAAATATAGGACAGGGGGAGATGGCTACACCTTC	CASSQKYRTGGDGYTF
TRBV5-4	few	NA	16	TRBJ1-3	TGTGCCAGCAGCTTTGGAAGGGGCAGCTCTGGAAACACCATATATTTT	CASSFGRGSSGNTIYF
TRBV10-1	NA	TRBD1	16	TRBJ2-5	TGCGCCAGCAGTGACAATCCAGGGGGAAAACAAGAGACCCAGTACTTC	CASSDNPGGKQETQYF
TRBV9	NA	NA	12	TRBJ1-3	TGTGCCAGCAGCGCGGCGGGGAACACCATATATTTT	CASSAAGNTIYF
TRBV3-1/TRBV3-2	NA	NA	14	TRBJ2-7	TGTGCCAGCAGCTCAAAAGTACAGGGTAGCGAGCAGTACTTC	CASSSKVQGSEQYF
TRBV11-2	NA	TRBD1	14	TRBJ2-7	TGTGCCAGCAGCCCCGGACAGGGACCCTACGAGCAGTACTTC	CASSPGQGPYEQYF
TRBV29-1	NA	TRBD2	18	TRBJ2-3	TGCAGCGTTGAGAAACGTAGACTAGCGGGGTGGGGCACAGATACGCAGTATTTT	CSVEKRRLAGWGTDTQYF
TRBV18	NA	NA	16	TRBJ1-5	TGTGCCAGCTCACCTCAGGGCCGAGGTAGCAATCAGCCCCAGCATTTT	CASSPQGRGSNQPQHF
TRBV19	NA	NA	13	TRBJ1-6	TGTGCCAGTAATTACGCAGGGAATTCACCCCTCCACTTT	CASNYAGNSPLHF
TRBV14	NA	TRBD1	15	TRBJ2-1	TGTGCCAGCAGCCCACAGGGGGTGGCCTACAATGAGCAGTTCTTC	CASSPQGVAYNEQFF
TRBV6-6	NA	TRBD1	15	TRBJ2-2	TGTGCCAGCAGTTACGGGACAGCCGTTACCGGGGAGCTGTTTTTT	CASSYGTAVTGELFF
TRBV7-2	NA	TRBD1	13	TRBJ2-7	TGTGCCAGCAGTTTGGACAGGACCTACGAGCAGTACTTC	CASSLDRTYEQYF
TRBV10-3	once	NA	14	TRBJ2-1	TGTGCCATCAGTGAGCCGGGGACATACAATGAGCAGTTCTTC	CAISEPGTYNEQFF
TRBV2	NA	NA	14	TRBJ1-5	TGTGCCAGCAGTGAAGCGGGCAGGGGTCAGCCCCAGCATTTT	CASSEAGRGQPQHF
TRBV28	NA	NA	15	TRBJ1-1	TGTGCCAGCAGTTTATCGCTTACTGCACGGACTGAAGCTTTCTTT	CASSLSLTARTEAFF
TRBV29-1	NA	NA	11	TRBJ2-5	TGCAGCGTTCCCCAGGGGGGGACCCAGTACTTC	CSVPQGGTQYF
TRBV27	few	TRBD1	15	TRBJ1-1	TGTGCCAGCAGTCCAGCGGACAGGAGGAACACTGAAGCTTTCTTT	CASSPADRRNTEAFF
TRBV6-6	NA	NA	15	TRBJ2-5	TGTGCCAGCAGTTACTTAGGAACGGGACAAGAGACCCAGTACTTC	CASSYLGTGQETQYF
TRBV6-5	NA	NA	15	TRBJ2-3	TGTGCCAGCAGTTACTCGATGGGCAGGCAAGATACGCAGTATTTT	CASSYSMGRQDTQYF
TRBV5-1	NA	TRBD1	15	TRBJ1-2	TGCGCCAGCAGCACCGGACAGGCGAAAAACTATGGCTACACCTTC	CASSTGQAKNYGYTF